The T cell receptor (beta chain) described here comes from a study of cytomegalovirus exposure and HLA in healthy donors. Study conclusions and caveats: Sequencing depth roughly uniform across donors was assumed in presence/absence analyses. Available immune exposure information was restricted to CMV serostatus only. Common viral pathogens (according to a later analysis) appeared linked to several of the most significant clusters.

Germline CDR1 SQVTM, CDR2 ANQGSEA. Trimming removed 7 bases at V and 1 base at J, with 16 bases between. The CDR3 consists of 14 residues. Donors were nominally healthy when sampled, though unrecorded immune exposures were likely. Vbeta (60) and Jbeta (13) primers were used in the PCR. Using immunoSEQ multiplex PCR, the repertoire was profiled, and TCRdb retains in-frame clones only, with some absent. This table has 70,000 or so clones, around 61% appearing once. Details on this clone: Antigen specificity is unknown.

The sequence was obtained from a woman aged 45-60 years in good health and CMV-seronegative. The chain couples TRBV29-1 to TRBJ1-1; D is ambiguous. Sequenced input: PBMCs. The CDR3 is CSAPGGSGNTEAFF. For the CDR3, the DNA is TGCAGCGCACCGGGAGGGAGTGGGAACACTGAAGCTTTCTTT.